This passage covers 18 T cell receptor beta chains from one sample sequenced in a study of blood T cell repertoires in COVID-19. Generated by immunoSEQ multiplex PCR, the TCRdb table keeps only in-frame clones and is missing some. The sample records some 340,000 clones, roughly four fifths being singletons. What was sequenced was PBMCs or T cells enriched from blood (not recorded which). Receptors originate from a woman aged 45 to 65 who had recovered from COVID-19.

CDR3 in amino acids: CASSYEREGPYEQYF. CDR3 bases: TGTGCCAGCAGTTACGAACGGGAGGGCCCCTACGAGCAGTACTTC. This chain links TRBV6-6 with TRBJ2-7; TRBD2 matches at 8 bases. CDR3 length: 15 amino acids. Trimming took 2 bases from V and 2 from J; bases not matched to a gene: 5. Germline lookup yields CDR1 MNHNY and CDR2 SVGAGI (reference sequence).

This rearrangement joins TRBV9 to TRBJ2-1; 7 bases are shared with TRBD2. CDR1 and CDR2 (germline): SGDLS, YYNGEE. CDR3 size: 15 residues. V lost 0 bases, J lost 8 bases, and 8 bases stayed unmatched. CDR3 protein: CASSVVGGERDEQFF. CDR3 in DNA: TGTGCCAGCAGCGTAGTTGGGGGGGAAAGAGATGAGCAGTTCTTC.

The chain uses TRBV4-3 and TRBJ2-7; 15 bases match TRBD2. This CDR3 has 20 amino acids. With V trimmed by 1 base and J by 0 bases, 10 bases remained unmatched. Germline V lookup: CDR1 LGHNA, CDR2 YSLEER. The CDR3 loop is CASSQVPPGLAGGRSYEQYF. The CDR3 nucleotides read TGCGCCAGCAGCCAAGTTCCCCCGGGACTAGCGGGGGGCCGCTCCTACGAGCAGTACTTC.

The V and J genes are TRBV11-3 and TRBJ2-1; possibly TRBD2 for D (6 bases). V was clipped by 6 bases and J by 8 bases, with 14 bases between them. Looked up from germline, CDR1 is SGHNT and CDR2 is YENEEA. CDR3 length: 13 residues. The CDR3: CASSNSRRDEQFF. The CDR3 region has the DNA TGTGCCAGCAGTAATTCTAGGAGGGATGAGCAGTTCTTC.

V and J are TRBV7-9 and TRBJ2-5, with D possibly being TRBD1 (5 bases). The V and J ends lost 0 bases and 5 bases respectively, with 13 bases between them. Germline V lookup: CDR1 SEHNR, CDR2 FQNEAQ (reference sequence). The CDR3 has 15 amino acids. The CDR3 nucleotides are TGTGCCAGCAGCTTAGCTAAGGGGCGTCGGGAGACCCAGTACTTC. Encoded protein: CASSLAKGRRETQYF.

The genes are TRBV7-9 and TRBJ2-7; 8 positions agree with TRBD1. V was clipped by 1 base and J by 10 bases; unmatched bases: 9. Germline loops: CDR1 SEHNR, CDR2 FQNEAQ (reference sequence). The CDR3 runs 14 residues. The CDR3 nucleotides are TGTGCCAGCAGCTTAGAAGACAGGGGATCGGATCAGTACTTC. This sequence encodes CASSLEDRGSDQYF. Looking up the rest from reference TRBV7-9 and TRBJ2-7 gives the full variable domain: DTGVSQNPRHKITKRGQNVTFRCDPISEHNRLYWYRQTLGQGPEFLTYFQNEAQLEKSRLLSDRFSAERPKGSFSTLEIQRTEQGDSAMYLCASSLEDRGSDQYFGPGTRLTVT.

DNA for the CDR3: TGTGCCAGTAGTGGCCGGACAGGGGGCTACACTGAAGCTTTCTTT. Translating it yields CASSGRTGGYTEAFF. V usage is TRBV19 and J usage is TRBJ1-1; 11 bases align to TRBD1. V lost 5 bases to trimming and J lost 3 bases; unmatched junction nucleotides: 5. CDR1 is LNHDA and CDR2 is SQIVND in the germline V gene (reference sequence). The CDR3 runs to 15 residues.

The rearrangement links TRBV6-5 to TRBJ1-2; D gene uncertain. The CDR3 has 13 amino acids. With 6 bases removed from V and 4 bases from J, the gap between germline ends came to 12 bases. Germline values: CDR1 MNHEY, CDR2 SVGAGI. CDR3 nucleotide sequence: TGTGCCAGCAGGCGGGGAGTTGGCTATGGCTACACCTTC. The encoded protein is CASRRGVGYGYTF.

The CDR3 loop is CASSLPDRNTEAFF. CDR3 nucleotides: TGTGCCAGCAGCTTACCGGACAGGAACACTGAAGCTTTCTTT. This chain joins TRBV5-6 and TRBJ1-1; maybe TRBD1 (6 bases). This CDR3 spans 14 amino acids. The germline gives CDR1 SGHDT, CDR2 YYEEEE. V lost 2 bases, J lost 1 base, and 9 bases lay in between.

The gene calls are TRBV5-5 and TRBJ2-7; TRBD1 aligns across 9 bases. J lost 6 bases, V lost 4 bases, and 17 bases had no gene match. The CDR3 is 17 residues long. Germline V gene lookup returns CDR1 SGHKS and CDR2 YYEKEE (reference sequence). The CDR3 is CASSLTGQGGPSTEQYF. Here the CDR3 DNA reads TGTGCCAGCAGCCTCACGGGACAGGGAGGTCCCTCGACCGAGCAGTACTTC.

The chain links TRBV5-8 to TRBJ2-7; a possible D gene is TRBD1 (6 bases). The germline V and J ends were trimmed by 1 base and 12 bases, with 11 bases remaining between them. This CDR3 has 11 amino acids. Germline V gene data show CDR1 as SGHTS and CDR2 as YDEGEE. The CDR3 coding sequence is TGTGCCAGCAGCTTGACAGGGCGTATGTACTTC. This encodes CASSLTGRMYF.

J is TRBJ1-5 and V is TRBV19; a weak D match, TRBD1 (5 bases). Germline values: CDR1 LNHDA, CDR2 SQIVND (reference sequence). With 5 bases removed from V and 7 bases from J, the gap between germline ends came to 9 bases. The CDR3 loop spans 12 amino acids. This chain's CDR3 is CASSSGSQPQHF. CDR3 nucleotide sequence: TGTGCCAGTAGTTCAGGGTCCCAGCCCCAGCATTTT.

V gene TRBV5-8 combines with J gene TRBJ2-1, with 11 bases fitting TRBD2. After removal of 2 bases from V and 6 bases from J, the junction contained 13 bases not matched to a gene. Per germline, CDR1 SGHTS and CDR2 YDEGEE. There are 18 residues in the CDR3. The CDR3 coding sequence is TGTGCCAGCAGCTTCGCTGGGACTAGCGGTCGAGGGGTCAATGAGCAGTTCTTC. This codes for CASSFAGTSGRGVNEQFF. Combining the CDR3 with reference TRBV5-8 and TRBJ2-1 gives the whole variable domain EAGVTQSPTHLIKTRGQQATLRCSPISGHTSVYWYQQALGLGLQFLLWYDEGEERNRGNFPPRFSGRQFPNYSSELNVNALELEDSALYLCASSFAGTSGRGVNEQFFGPGTRLTVL.

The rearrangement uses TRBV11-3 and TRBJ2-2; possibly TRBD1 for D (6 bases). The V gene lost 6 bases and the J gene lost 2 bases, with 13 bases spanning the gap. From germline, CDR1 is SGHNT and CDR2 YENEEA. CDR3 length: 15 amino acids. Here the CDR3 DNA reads TGTGCCAGCAGATCCGGGACACTAAACACCGGGGAGCTGTTTTTT. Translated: CASRSGTLNTGELFF.

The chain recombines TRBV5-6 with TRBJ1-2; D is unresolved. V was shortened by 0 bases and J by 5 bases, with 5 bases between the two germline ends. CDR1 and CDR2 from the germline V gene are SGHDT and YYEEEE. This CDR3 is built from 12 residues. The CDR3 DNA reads TGTGCCAGCAGCTTGGGCAGTTATGGCTACACCTTC. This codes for CASSLGSYGYTF.

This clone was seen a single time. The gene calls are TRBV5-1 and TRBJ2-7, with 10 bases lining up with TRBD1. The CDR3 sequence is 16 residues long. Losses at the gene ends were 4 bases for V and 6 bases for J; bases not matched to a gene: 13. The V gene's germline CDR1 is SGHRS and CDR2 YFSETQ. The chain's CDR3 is CASSEIPGQGNSEQYF. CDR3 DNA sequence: TGCGCCAGCAGCGAGATACCGGGACAGGGGAATTCCGAGCAGTACTTC.

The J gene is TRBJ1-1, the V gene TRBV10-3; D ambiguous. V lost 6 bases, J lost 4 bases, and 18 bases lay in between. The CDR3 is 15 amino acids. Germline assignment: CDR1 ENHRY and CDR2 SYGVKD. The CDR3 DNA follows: TGTGCCATCAGAACCAATGACGGGAGGAGCACTGAAGCTTTCTTT. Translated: CAIRTNDGRSTEAFF.

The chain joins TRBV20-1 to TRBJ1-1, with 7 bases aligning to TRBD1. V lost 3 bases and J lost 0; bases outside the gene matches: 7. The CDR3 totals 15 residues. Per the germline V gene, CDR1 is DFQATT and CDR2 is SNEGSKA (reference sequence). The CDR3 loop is CSASPWGQLNTEAFF. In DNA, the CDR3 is TGCAGTGCTAGTCCCTGGGGACAGTTGAACACTGAAGCTTTCTTT.